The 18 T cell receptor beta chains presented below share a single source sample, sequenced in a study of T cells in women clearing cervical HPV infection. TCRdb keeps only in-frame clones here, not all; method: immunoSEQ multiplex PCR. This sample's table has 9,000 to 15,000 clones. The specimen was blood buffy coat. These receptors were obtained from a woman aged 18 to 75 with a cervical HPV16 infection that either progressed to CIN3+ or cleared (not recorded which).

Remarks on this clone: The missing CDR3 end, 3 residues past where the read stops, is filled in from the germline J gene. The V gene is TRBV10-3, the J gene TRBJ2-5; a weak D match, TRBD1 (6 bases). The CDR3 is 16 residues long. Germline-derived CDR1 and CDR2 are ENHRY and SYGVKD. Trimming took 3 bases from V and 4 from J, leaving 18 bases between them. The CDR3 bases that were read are TGTGCCATCAGTGAAGGGGGTCTCGGCGTGGTAGAGACC. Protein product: CAISEGGLGVVET. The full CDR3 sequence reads CAISEGGLGVVETQYF.

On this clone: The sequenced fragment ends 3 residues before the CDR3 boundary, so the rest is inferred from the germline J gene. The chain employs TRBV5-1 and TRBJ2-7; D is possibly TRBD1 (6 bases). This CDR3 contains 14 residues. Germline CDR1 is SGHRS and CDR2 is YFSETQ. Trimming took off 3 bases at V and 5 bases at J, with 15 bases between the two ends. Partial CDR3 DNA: TGCGCCAGCAGCTCCATGACAGGCAGCGACGAG. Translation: CASSSMTGSDE. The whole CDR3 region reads CASSSMTGSDEQYF.

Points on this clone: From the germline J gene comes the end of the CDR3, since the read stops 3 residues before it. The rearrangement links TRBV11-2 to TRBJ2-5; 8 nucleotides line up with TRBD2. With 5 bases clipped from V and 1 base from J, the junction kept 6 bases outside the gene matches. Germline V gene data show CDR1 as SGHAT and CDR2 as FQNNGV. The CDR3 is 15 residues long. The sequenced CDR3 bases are TGTGCCAGCAGCGGGGGACTAGGGGGCCAAGAGACC. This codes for CASSGGLGGQET. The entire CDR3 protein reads CASSGGLGGQETQYF.

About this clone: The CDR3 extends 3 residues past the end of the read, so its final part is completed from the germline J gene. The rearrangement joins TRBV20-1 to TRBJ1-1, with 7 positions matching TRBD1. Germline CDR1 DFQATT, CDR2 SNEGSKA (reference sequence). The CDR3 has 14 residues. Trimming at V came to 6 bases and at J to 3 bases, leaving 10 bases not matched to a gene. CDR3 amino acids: CSARNDRDDTEAFF. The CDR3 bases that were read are TGCAGTGCCCGGAACGACAGGGACGACACTGAA.

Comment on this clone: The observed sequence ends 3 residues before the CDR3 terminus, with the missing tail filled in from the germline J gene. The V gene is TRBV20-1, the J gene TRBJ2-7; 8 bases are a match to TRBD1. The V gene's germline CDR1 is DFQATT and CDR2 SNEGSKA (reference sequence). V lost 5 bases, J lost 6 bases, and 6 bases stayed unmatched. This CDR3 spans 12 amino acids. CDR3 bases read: TGCAGTGCTCAGGGGGCGGTTAGCGAG. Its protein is CSAQGAVSE. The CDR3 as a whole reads CSAQGAVSEQYF.

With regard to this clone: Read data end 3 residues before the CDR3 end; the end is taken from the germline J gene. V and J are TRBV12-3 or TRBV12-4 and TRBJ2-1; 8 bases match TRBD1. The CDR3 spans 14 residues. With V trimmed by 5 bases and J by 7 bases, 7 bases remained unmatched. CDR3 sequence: CASSRDRIRNEQFF. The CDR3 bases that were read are TGTGCCAGCAGTCGGGACAGGATACGTAATGAG.

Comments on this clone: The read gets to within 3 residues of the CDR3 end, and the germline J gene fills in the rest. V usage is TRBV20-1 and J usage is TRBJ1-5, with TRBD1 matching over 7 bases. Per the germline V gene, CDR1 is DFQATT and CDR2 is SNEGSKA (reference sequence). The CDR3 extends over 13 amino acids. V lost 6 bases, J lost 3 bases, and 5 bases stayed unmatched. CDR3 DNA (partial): TGCAGTGCGACGACAGGGTACAATCAGCCC. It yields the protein CSATTGYNQP. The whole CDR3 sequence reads CSATTGYNQPQHF.

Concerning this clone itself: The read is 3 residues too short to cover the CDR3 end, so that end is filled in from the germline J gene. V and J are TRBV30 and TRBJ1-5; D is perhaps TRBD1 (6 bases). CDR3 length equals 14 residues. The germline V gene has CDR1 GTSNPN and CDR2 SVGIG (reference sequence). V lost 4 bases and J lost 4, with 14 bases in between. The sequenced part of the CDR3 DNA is TGTGCCTGGAAAGCACAGGGAACTAATCAGCCC. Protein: CAWKAQGTNQP. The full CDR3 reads CAWKAQGTNQPQHF.

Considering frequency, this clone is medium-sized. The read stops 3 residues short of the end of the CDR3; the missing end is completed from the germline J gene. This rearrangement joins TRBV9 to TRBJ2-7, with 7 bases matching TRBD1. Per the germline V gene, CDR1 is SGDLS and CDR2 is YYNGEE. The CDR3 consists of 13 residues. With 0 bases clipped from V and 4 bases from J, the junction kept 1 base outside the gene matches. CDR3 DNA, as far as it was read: TGTGCCAGCAGCGTAGACAGGGGATACGAG. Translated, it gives CASSVDRGYE. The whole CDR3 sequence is CASSVDRGYEQYF.

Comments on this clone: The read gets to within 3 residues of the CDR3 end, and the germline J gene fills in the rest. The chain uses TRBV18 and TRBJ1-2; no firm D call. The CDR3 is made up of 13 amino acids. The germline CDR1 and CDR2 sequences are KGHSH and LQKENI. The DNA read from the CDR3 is TGTGCCAGCTCACCAGAGGGCTATTACGGC. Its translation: CASSPEGYYG. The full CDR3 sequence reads CASSPEGYYGYTF.

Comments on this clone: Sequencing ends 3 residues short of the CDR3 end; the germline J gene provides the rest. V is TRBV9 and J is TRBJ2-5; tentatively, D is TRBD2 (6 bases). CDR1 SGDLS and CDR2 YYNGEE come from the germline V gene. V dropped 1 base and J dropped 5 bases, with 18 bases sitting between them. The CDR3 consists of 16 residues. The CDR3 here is CASSVNPIAAGETQYF. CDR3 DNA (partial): TGTGCCAGCAGCGTAAACCCTATAGCGGCGGGGGAGACC.

CDR3 bases read: TGTGCCAGCTCAGGTTACTCCTACGAC. Its protein product is CASSGYSYD. The full CDR3 reads CASSGYSYDYTF. This chain joins TRBV18 and TRBJ1-2, with no clear D. The read stops 3 residues short of the end of the CDR3; the missing end is completed from the germline J gene. There are 12 residues in the CDR3. CDR1 is KGHSH, CDR2 LQKENI, per germline.

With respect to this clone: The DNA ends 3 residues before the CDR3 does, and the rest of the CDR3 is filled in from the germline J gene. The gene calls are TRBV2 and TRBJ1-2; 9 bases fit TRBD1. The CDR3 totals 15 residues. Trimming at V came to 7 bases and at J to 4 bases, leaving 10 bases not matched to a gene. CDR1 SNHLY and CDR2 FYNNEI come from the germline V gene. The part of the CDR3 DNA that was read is TGTGCCAGCAACAGCGCCGGGACAGGGCTCTATGGC. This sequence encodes CASNSAGTGLYG. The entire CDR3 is CASNSAGTGLYGYTF.

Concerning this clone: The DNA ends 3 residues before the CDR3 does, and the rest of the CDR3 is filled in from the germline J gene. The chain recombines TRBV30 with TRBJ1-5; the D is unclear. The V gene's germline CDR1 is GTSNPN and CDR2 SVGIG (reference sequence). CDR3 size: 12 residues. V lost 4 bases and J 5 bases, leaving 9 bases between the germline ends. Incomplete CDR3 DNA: TGTGCCTGGACGTCAGGCGATCAGCCC. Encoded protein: CAWTSGDQP. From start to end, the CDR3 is CAWTSGDQPQHF.

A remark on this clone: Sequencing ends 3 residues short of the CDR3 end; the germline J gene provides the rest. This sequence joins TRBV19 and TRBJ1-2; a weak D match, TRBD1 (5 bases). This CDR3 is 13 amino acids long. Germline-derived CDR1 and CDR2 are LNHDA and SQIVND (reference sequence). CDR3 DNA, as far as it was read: TGTGCCAGTAGCCCCGTAAGGGGCTACGAC. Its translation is CASSPVRGYD. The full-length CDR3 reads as CASSPVRGYDYTF.

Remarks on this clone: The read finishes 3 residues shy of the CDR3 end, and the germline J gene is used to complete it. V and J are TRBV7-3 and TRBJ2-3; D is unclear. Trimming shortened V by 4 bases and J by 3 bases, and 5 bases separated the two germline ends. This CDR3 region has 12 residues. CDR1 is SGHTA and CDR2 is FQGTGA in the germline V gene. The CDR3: CASSSETDTQYF. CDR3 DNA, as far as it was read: TGTGCCAGCAGCTCAGAGACAGATACG.

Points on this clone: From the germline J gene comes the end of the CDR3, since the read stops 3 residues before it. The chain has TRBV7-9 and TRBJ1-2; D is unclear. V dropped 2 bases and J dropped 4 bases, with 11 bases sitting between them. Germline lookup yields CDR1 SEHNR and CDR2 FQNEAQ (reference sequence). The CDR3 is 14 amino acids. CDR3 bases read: TGTGCCAGCAGCTTAAGGGTGGAATCCTATGGC. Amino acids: CASSLRVESYG. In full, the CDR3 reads CASSLRVESYGYTF.

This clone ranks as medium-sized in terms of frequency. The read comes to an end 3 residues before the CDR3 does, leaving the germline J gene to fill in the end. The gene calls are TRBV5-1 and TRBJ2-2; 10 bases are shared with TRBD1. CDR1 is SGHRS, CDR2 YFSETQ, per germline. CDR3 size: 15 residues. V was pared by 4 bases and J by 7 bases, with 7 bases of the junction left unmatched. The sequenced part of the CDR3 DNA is TGCGCCAGCAGCAGCACGACAGGGGGCTTCGGGGAG. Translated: CASSSTTGGFGE. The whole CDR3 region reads CASSSTTGGFGELFF. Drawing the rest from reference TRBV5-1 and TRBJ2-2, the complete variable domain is KAGVTQTPRYLIKTRGQQVTLSCSPISGHRSVSWYQQTPGQGLQFLFEYFSETQRNKGNFPGRFSGRQFSNSRSEMNVSTLELGDSALYLCASSSTTGGFGELFFGEGSRLTVL.